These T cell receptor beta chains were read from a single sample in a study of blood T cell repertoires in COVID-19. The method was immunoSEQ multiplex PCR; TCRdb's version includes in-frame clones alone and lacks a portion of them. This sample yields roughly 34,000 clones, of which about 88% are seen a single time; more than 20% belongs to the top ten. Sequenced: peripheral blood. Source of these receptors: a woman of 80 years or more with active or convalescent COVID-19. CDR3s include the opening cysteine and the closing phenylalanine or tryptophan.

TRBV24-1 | CATSASGQGKDQPQHF
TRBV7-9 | CASSSQGIYGYTF
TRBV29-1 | CSVEAVAGVGGTDTQYF
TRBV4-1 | CASSLRDSRLLTNGYTF
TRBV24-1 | CATSTGSSGANVLTF
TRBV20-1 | CSARAGFEQYF
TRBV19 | CASSEQGYGYTF
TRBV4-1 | CASSQDGDKRTSPLHF
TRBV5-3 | CAKAGMTSFGGYTF
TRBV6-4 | CASSDRWGGNNEQFF
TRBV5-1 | CASSLAGTSGGQETQYF
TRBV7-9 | CASSLTGNTEAFF
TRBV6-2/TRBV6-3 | CASSYAPQATNEQFF
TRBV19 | CASSPRAWTGQKAEAFF
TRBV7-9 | CASSFLQGVPTEQYF
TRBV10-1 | CASSYNRDRGLNEQFF
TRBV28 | CATHRGQNSPLHF
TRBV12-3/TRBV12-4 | CASRIGGKQPQHF
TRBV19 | CASSTPRGVQETQYF
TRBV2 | CASNRQGRNTEAFF
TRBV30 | CAWRDRQETQYF
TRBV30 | CAWSNTGGGYEQYF
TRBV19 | CASSIGQGLYEQYF
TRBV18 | CASSRMDSRATNEKLFF
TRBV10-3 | CAISSGRNTGELFF
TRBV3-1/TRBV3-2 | CASSEREPGGPFLTDTQYF
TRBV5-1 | CASSLADRVGNEQFF
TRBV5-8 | CASSRNTGELFF
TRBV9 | CASSALTGGVGDTEAFF
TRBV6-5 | CASSYSGGLSYNEQFF
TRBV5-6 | CASSAGPDLNQPQHF
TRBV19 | CASSLTATTGWPNEQFF
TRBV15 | CATSRERMVAGAGNEQFF
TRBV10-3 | CAISEPRGRGKNQPQHF
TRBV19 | CASSTIPESPQHF
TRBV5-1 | CASSLRDALGSDTQYF
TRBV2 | CASSSRLAGGRNEQFF
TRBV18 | CASSPLPGEGYTF
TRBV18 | CASSPVQGKGAEAFF
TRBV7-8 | CASSSDRAKSNQPQHF
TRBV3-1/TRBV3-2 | CASSQLAGVYEQYF
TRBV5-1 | CASSLNSGPGQPQHF
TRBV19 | CASKNSQGFLNYGYTF
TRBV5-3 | CARSNRDRGCPASYEQYF
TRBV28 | CASVGQGIQPQHF
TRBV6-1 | CASSENGESWSNQPQHF
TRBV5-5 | CASSSPQLAGGLGEQFF
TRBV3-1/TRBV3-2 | CASSHRQGATDTQYF
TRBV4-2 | CASSQGAGGNQPQHF
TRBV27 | CASSLNTGRAHGELFF
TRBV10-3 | CAISGSSGGVANEQFF
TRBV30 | CAWSVQQRGLVHEQYF
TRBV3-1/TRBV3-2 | CASSQVLSSGEQETQYF
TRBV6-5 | CASSFTRGVGGNTIYF